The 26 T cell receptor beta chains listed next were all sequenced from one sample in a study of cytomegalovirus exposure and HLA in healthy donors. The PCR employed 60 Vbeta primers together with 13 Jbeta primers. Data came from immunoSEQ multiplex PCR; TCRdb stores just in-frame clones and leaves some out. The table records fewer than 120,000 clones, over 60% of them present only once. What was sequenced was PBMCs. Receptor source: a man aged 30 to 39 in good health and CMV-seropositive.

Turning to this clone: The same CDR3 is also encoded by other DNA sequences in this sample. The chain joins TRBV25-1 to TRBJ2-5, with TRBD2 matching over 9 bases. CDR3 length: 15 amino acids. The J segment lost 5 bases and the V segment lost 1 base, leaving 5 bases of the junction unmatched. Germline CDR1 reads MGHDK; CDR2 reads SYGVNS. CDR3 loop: CASSESLAGFETQYF. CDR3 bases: TGTGCCAGCAGTGAATCCCTAGCGGGGTTCGAGACCCAGTACTTC.

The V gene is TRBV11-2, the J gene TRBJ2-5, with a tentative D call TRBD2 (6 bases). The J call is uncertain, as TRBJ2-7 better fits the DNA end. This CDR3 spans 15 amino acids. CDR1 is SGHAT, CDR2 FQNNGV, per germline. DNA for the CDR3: TGTGCCAGCAGCTTAAACGGGGGTTCTCCCTACGAGCAGTACTTC. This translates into CASSLNGGSPYEQYF.

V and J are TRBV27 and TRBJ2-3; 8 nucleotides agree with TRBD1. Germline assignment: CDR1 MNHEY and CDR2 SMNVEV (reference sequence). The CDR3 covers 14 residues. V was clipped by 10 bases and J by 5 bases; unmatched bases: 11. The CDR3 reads CATRDRLARDTQYF. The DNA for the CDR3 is TGTGCCACCAGGGACAGGTTAGCCAGAGATACGCAGTATTTT.

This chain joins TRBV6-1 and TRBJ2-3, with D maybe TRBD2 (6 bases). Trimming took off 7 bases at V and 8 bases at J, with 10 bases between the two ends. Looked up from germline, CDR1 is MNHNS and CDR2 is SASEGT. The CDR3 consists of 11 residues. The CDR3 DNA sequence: TGTGCCAGCATCCACGGGGGTACGCAGTATTTT. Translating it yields CASIHGGTQYF.

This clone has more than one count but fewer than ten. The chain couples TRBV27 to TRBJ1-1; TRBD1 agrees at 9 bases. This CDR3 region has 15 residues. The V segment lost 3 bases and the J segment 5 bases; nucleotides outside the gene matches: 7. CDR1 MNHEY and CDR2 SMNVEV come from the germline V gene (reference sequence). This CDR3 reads CASSFAPTGGTEAFF. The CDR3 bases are TGTGCCAGCAGTTTCGCACCGACAGGGGGGACTGAAGCTTTCTTT.

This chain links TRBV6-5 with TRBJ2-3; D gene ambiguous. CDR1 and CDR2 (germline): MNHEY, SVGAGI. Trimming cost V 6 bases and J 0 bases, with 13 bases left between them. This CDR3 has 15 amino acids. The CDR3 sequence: CASSPGLGSTDTQYF. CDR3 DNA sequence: TGTGCCAGCAGCCCCGGGTTAGGTAGCACAGATACGCAGTATTTT.

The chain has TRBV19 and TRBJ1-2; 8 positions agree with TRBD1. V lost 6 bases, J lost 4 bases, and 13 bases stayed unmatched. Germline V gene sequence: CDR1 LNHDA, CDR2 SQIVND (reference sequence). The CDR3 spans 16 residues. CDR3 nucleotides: TGTGCCAGTAGCCACCCAGAGGCAGGGGGCTTCTATGGCTACACCTTC. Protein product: CASSHPEAGGFYGYTF.

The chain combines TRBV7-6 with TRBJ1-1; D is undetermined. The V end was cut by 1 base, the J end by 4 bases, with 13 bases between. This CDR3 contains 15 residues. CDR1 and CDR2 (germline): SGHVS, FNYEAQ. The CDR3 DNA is TGTGCCAGCAGCTTAGGTAGTGGGGAGGGCACTGAAGCTTTCTTT. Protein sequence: CASSLGSGEGTEAFF.

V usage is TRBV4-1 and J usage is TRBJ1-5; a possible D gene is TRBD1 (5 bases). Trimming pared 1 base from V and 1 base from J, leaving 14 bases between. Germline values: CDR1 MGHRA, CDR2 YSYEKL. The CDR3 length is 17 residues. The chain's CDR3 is CASSQAVGEGSNQPQHF. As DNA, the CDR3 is TGCGCCAGCAGCCAAGCTGTCGGGGAGGGGAGCAATCAGCCCCAGCATTTT.

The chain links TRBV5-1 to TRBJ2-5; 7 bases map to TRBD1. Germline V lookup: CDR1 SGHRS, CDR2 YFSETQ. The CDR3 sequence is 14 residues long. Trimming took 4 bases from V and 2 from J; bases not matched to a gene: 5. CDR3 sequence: CASSTWDRQETQYF. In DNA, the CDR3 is TGCGCCAGCAGCACTTGGGACAGACAAGAGACCCAGTACTTC.

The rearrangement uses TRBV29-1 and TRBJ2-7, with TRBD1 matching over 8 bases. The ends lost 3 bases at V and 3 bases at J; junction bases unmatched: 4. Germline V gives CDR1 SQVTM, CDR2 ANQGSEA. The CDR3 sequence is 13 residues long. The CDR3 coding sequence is TGCAGCGTTGAGGGGACAGGAGACTACGAGCAGTACTTC. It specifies CSVEGTGDYEQYF.

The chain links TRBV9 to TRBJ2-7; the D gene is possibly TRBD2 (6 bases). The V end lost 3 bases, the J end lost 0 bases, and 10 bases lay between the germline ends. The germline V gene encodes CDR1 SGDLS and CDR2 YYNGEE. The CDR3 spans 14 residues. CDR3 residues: CASSGDFSSYEQYF. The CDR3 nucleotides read TGTGCCAGCAGCGGGGACTTCAGCTCCTACGAGCAGTACTTC.

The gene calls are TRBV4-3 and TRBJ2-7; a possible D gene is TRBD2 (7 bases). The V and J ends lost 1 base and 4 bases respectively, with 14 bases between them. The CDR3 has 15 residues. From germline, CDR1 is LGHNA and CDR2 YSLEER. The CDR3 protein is CASSQASGGAYEQYF. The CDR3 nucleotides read TGCGCCAGCAGCCAAGCTTCGGGGGGCGCGTACGAGCAGTACTTC.

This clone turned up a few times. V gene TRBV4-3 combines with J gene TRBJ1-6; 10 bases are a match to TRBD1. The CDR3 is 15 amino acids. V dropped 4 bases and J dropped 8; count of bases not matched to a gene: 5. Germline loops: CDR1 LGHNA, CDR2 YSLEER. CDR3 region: CASSPTGTGDSPLHF. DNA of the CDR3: TGCGCCAGCAGCCCGACTGGGACAGGGGATTCACCCCTCCACTTT.

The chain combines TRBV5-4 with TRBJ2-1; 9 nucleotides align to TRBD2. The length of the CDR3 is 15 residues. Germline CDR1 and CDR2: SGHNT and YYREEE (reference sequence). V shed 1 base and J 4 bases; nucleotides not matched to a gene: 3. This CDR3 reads CASSLKAGGYNEQFF. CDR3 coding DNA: TGTGCCAGCAGCTTGAAAGCGGGGGGTTACAATGAGCAGTTCTTC. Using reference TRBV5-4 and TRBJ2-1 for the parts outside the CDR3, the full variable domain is ETGVTQSPTHLIKTRGQQVTLRCSSQSGHNTVSWYQQALGQGPQFIFQYYREEENGRGNFPPRFSGLQFPNYSSELNVNALELDDSALYLCASSLKAGGYNEQFFGPGTRLTVL.

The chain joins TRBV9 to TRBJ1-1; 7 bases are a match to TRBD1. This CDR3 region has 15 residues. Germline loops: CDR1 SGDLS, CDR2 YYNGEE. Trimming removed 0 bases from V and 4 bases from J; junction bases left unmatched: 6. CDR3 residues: CASSVALTGSTEAFF. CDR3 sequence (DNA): TGTGCCAGCAGCGTAGCTCTGACAGGGAGCACTGAAGCTTTCTTT.

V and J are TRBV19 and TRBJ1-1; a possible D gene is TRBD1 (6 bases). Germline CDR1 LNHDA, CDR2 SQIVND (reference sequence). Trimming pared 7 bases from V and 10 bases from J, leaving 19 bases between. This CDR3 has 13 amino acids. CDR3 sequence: CASNIQGDIGAFF. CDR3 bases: TGTGCCAGTAACATACAGGGAGACATCGGAGCTTTCTTT.

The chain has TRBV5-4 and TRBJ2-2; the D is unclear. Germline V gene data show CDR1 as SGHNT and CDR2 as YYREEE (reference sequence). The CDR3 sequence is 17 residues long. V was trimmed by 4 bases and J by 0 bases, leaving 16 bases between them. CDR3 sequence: CASSPAAAETNTGELFF. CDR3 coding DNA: TGTGCCAGCAGCCCCGCGGCGGCAGAGACGAACACCGGGGAGCTGTTTTTT.

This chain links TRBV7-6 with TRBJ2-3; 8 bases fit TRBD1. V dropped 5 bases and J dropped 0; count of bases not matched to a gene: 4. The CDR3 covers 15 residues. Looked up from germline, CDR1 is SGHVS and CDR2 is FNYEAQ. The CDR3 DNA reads TGTGCCAGCAGCGGACGGACAGGGAGCACAGATACGCAGTATTTT. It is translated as CASSGRTGSTDTQYF.

The CDR3, as DNA: TGTGCCAGCAGCCTCAGCGGGGGGGCTAGAGAGACCCAGTACTTC. This translates into CASSLSGGARETQYF. The chain couples TRBV7-7 to TRBJ2-5, with 10 nucleotides matching TRBD2. This CDR3 comprises 15 residues. The trim removed 5 bases at V and 4 bases at J, leaving 7 bases unmatched. Germline V gene lookup returns CDR1 SSHAT and CDR2 FNYEAQ (reference sequence).

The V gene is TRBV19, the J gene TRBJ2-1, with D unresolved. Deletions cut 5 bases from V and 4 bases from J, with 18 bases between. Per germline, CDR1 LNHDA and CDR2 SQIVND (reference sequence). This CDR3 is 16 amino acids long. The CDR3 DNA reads TGTGCCAGTAGTCTTGTCTCCCCCCCCCTTTACAATGAGCAGTTCTTC. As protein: CASSLVSPPLYNEQFF.

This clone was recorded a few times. CDR3 nucleotides: TGTGCCAGCAGCCCGCAGGGAAGTAACATTCAGTACTTC. It encodes CASSPQGSNIQYF. The gene calls are TRBV7-6 and TRBJ2-4; TRBD1 is a possible D gene (5 bases). The CDR3 is 13 amino acids. CDR1 and CDR2 from the germline V gene are SGHVS and FNYEAQ. V shed 5 bases and J shed 7 bases, with 12 bases lying between them. Filled out from reference TRBV7-6 and TRBJ2-4, the complete variable domain reads GAGVSQSPRYKVTKRGQDVALRCDPISGHVSLYWYRQALGQGPEFLTYFNYEAQQDKSGLPNDRFSAERPEGSISTLTIQRTEQRDSAMYRCASSPQGSNIQYFGAGTRLSVL.

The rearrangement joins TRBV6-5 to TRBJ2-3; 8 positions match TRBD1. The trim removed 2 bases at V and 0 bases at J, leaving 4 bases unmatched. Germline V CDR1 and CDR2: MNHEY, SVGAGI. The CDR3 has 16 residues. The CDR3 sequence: CASSYTRDRSTDTQYF. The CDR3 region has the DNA TGTGCCAGCAGTTACACCCGGGACAGGAGCACAGATACGCAGTATTTT.

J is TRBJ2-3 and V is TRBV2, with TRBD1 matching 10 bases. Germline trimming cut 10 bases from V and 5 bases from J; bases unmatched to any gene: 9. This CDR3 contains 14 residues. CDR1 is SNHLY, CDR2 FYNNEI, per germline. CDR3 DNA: TGTGCCAACCGACAGGGGGCGCCTAGAGATACGCAGTATTTT. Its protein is CANRQGAPRDTQYF.

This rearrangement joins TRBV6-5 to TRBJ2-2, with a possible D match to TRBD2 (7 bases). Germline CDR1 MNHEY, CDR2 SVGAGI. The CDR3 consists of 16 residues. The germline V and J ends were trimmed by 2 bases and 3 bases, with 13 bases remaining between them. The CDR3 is CASSYGAGAYTGELFF. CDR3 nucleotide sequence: TGTGCCAGCAGTTACGGGGCGGGGGCCTACACCGGGGAGCTGTTTTTT.

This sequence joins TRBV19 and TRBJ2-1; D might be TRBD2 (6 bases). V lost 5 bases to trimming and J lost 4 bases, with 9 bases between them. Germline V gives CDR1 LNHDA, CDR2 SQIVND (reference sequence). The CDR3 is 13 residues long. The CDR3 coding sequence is TGTGCCAGTAGTTCTAGCGTATACAATGAGCAGTTCTTC. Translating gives CASSSSVYNEQFF.